This T cell receptor (beta chain) emerged from a study of CD8+CD57+ T cells in acquired aplastic anemia. The wider study: DNA per sorted CD4+ or CD8+ sample ranged roughly 0.18 to 30 ug, averaging roughly 3.2 ug. Findings and limits, study-wide: With respect to CD8+ Simpson's diversity, patients and controls did not differ significantly. The study identified roughly 29 CD8+ CDR3 sequences shared by patients and controls.

The germline CDR1 and CDR2 sequences are SQVTM and ANQGSEA. The CDR3 has 13 residues. Trimming left V 6 bases short and J 4 bases short, with 15 bases between. Profiling of TCR beta VDJ combinations and CDR3 sequences used genomic DNA as template. MiXCR, run by TCRdb on the reads, gives a single entry per CDR3 protein. The sample consists of around 250,000 distinct CDR3 sequences, about 80% of them appearing once. CD8+CD57+ cell expansion, shown by flow cytometry, had occurred in the patients selected for sequencing. Patients uniformly had severe acquired aplastic anemia. This clonotype was counted only a few times. Antigen unknown.

This clonotype originated in a human donor with aplastic anemia. The genes are TRBV29-1 and TRBJ1-1, with D maybe TRBD1 (6 bases). Sequences were obtained from sorted CD4+, CD8+, or CD8+CD57+ T cells (not recorded which) from PBMCs. The CDR3 DNA follows: TGCAGCGTAGCTCAGGGGTCGTTCACTGAAGCTTTCTTT. Translated: CSVAQGSFTEAFF.